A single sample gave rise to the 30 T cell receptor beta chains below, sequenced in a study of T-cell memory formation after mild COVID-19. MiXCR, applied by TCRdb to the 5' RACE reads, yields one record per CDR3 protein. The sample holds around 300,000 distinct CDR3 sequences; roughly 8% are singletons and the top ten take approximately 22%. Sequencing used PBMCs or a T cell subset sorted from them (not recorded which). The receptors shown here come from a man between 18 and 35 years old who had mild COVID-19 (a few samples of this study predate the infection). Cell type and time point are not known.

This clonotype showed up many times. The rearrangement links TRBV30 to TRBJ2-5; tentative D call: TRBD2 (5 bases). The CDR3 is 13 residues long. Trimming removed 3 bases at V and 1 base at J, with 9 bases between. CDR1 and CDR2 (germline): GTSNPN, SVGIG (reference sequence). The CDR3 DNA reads TGTGCCTGGAGAGCGGCAGCCCAAGAGACCCAGTACTTC. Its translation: CAWRAAAQETQYF.

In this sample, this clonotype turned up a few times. CDR3 sequence: CASTDGGAGEQFF. CDR3 coding DNA: TGTGCCAGCACAGACGGGGGGGCTGGGGAGCAGTTCTTC. The rearrangement uses TRBV11-2 and TRBJ2-1, with 8 bases lining up with TRBD2. The CDR3 loop spans 13 amino acids. The ends lost 7 bases at V and 10 bases at J; junction bases unmatched: 9. Germline V gene sequence: CDR1 SGHAT, CDR2 FQNNGV. The variable domain in full, completed from reference TRBV11-2 and TRBJ2-1, reads EAGVAQSPRYKIIEKRQSVAFWCNPISGHATLYWYQQILGQGPKLLIQFQNNGVVDDSQLPKDRFSAERLKGVDSTLKIQPAKLEDSAVYLCASTDGGAGEQFFGPGTRLTVL.

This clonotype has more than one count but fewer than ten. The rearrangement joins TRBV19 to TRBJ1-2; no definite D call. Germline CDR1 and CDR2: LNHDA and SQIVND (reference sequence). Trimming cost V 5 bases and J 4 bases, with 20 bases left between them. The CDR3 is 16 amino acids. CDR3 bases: TGTGCCAGTAGTTCAGGACGCCTGGGCCCGGGCTATGGCTACACCTTC. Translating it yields CASSSGRLGPGYGYTF.

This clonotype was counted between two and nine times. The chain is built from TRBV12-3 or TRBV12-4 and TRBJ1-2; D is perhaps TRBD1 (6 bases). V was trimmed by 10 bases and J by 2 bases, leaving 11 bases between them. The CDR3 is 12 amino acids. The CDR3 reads CATQGRNYGYTF. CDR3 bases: TGTGCCACACAGGGACGAAACTATGGCTACACCTTC.

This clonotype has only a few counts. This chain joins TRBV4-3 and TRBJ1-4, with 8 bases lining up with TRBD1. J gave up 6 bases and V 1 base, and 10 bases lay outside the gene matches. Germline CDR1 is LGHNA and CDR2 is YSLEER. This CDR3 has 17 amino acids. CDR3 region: CASSQGFWGQEDEKLFF. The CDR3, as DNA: TGCGCCAGCAGCCAAGGGTTTTGGGGACAGGAAGATGAAAAACTGTTTTTT.

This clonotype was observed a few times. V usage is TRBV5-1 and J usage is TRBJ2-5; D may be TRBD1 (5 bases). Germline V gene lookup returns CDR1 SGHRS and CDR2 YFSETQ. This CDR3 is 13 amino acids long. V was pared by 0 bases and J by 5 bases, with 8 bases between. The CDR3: CASSLESGETQYF. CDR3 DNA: TGCGCCAGCAGCTTGGAGTCAGGGGAGACCCAGTACTTC.

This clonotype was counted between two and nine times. The CDR3 sequence: CASSGGQGTEQYF. The DNA for the CDR3 is TGTGCCAGCAGTGGAGGACAGGGAACCGAGCAGTACTTC. The chain joins TRBV6-2 or TRBV6-3 to TRBJ2-7; 8 bases line up with TRBD1. The CDR3 loop spans 13 amino acids. Per the germline V gene, CDR1 is MNHEY and CDR2 is SVGEGT. V was clipped by 5 bases and J by 6 bases; unmatched bases: 6.

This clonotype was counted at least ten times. The DNA of the CDR3 is TGCAGCGTAGCACGAGCGCTCACCGAGGGCTACACCTTC. It yields the protein CSVARALTEGYTF. The rearrangement joins TRBV29-1 to TRBJ1-2; D is uncertain. This CDR3 has 13 residues. The V end lost 6 bases, the J end lost 8 bases, and 19 bases lay between the germline ends. The germline gives CDR1 SQVTM, CDR2 ANQGSEA.

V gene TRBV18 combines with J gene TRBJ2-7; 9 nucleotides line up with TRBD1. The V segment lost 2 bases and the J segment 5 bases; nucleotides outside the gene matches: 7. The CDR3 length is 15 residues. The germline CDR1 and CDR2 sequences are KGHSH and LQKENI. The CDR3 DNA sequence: TGTGCCAGCTCACCAGCCGGGACAGGGAACGACGAGCAGTACTTC. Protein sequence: CASSPAGTGNDEQYF.

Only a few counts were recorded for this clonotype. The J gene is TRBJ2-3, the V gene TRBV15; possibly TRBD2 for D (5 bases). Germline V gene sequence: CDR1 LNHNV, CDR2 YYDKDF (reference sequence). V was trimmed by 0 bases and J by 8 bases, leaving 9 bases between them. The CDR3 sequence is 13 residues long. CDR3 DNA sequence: TGTGCCACCAGCAGAGATAGGAGGAGTACGCAGTATTTT. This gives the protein CATSRDRRSTQYF.

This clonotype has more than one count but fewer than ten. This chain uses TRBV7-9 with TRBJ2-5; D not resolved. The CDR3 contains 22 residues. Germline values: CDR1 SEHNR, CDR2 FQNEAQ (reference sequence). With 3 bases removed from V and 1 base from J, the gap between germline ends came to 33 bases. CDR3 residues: CASSLVNDMHEDITRVQETQYF. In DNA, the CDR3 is TGTGCCAGCAGCTTGGTAAATGACATGCACGAGGATATTACAAGGGTCCAAGAGACCCAGTACTTC.

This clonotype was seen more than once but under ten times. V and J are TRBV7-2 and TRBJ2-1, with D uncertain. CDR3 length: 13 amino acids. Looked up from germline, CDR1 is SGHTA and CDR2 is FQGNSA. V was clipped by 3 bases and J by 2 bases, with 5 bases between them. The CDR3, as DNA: TGTGCCAGCAGCTTGCATCCCTACAATGAGCAGTTCTTC. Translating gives CASSLHPYNEQFF.

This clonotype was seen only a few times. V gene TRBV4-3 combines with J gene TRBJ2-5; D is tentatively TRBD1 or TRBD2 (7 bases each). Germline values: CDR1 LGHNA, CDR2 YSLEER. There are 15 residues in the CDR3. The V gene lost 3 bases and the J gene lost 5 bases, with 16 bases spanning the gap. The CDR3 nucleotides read TGCGCCAGCAGCCAGGGACTACAGGGGAGGGAGACCCAGTACTTC. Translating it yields CASSQGLQGRETQYF.

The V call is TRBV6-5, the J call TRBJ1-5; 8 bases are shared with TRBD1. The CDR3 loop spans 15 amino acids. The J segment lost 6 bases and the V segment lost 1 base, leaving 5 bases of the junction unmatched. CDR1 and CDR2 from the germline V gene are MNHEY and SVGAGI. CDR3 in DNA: TGTGCCAGCAGTTACTTACCAGGGGGCAGTCAGCCCCAGCATTTT. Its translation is CASSYLPGGSQPQHF.

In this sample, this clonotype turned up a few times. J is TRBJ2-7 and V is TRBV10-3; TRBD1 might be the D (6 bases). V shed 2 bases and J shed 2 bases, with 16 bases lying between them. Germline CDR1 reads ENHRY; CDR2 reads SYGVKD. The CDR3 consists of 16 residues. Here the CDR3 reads CAISERRQTGPYEQYF. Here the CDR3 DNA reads TGTGCCATCAGTGAGCGACGTCAGACAGGTCCCTACGAGCAGTACTTC.

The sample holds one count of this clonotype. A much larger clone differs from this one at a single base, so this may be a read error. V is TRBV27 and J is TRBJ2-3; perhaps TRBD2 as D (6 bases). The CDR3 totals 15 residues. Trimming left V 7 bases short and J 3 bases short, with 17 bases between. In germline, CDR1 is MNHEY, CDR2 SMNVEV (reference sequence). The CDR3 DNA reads TGTGCCAGCACCGGGTGGGGCCGGGGGACAGATACGCAGTATTTT. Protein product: CASTGWGRGTDTQYF.

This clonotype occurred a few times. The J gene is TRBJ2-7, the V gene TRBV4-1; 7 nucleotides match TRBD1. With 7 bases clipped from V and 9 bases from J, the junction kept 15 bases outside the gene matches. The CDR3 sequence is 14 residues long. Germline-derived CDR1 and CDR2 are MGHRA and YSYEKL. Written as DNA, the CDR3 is TGCGCCAGCACCTCCGGGACAGATTCACGGGGGCAGTACTTC. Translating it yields CASTSGTDSRGQYF.

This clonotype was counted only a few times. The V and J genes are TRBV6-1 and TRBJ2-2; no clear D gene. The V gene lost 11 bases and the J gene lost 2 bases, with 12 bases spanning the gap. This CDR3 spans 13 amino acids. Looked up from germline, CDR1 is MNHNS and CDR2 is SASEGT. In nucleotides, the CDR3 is TGTGCCGCGCAGTGGACCAACACCGGGGAGCTGTTTTTT. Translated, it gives CAAQWTNTGELFF.

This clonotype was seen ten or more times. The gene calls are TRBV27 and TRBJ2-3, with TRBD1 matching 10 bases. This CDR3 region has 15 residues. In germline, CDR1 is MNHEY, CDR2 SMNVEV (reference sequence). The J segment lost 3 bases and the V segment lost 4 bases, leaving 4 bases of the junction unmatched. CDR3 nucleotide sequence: TGTGCCAGCAGTTGGACAGGGGGACGGACAGATACGCAGTATTTT. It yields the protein CASSWTGGRTDTQYF.

The CDR3 loop reads CSARDLRQGIDEQFF. CDR3 bases: TGCAGTGCTAGAGATCTTAGGCAGGGGATCGATGAGCAGTTCTTC. V usage is TRBV20-1 and J usage is TRBJ2-1; D might be TRBD1 (6 bases). Germline V gene sequence: CDR1 DFQATT, CDR2 SNEGSKA (reference sequence). There are 15 residues in the CDR3. V was cut by 0 bases and J by 8 bases, with 17 bases left in between.

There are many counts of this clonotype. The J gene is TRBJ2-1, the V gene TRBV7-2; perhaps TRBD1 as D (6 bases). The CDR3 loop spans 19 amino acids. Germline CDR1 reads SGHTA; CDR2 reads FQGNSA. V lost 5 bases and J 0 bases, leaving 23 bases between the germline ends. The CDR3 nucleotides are TGTGCCAGCAGCCCTCAGGGGCTCCTAACGGTTAGCTCCTACAATGAGCAGTTCTTC. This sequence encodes CASSPQGLLTVSSYNEQFF.

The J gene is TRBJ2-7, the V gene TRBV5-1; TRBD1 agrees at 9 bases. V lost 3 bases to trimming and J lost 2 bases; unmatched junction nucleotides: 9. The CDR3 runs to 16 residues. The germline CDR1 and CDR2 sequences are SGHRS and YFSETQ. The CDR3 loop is CASSSDSGQGPYEQYV. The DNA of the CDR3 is TGCGCCAGCAGCTCCGACTCGGGACAGGGCCCCTACGAGCAGTACGTC.

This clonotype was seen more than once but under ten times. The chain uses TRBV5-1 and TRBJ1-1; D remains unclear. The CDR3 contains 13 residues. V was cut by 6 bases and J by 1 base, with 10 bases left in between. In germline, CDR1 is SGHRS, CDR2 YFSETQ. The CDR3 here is CASTLGRNTEAFF. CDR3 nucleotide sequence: TGCGCCAGCACCCTCGGACGGAACACTGAAGCTTTCTTT.

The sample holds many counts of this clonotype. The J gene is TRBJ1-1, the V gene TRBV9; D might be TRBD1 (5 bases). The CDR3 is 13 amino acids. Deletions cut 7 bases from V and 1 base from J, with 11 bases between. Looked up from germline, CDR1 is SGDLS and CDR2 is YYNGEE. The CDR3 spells CASPTEENTEAFF. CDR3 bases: TGTGCCAGCCCGACAGAGGAGAACACTGAAGCTTTCTTT.

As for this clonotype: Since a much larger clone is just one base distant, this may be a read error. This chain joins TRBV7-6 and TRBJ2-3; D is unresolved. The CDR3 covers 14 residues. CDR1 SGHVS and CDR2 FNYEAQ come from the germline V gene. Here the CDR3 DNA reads TGTGCCATCAGCTTAGACGGAAGGCCAGATACGCAGTATTTT. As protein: CAISLDGRPDTQYF.

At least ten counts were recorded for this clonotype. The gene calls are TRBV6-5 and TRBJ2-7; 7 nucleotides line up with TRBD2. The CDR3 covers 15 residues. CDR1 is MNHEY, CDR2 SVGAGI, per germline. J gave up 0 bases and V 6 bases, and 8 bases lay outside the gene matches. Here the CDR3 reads CASRSPGGSSYEQYF. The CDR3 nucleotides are TGTGCCAGCAGGTCCCCCGGGGGGAGCTCCTACGAGCAGTACTTC.

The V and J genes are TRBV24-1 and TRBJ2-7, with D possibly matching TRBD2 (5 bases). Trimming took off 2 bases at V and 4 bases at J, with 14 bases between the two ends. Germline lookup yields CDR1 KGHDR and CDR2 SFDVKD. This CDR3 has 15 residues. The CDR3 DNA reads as TGTGCCACCAGTGATTCCGGGAAAAACCCTTACGAGCAGTACGTC. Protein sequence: CATSDSGKNPYEQYV.

The CDR3 nucleotides read TGTGCCAGCAGTATAACAGCCTTCGGGGACTATGGCTACACCTTC. Its protein product is CASSITAFGDYGYTF. This sequence joins TRBV27 and TRBJ1-2; D unresolved. Looked up from germline, CDR1 is MNHEY and CDR2 is SMNVEV (reference sequence). V was clipped by 5 bases and J by 3 bases, with 16 bases between them. This CDR3 comprises 15 residues.

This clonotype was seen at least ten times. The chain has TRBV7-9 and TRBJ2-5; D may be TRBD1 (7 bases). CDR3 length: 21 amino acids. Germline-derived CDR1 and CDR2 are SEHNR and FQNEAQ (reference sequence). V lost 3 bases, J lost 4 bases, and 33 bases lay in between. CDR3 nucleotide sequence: TGTGCCAGCAGCTTTTTTAGACTGCGAGGGGGCGCGGGACACAGGGGAGAGACCCAGTACTTC. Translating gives CASSFFRLRGGAGHRGETQYF.

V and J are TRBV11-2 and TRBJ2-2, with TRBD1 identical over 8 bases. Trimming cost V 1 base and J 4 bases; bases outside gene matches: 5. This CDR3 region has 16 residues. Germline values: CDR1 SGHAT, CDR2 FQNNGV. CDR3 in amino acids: CASSLGGQASTGELFF. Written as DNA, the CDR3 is TGTGCCAGCAGCTTAGGGGGACAGGCGAGCACCGGGGAGCTGTTTTTT.